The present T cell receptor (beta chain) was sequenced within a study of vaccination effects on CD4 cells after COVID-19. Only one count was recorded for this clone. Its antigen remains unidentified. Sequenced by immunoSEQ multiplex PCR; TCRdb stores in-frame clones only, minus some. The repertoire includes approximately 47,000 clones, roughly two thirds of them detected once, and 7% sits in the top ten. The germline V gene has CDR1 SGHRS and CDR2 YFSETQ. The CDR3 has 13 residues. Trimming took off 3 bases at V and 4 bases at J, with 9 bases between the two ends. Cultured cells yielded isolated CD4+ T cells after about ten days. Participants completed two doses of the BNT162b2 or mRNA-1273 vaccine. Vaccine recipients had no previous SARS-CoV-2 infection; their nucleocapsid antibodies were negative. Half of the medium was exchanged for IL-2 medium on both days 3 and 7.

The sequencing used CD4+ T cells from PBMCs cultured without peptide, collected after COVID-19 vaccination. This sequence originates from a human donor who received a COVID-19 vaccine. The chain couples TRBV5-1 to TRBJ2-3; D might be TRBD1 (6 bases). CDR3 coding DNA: TGCGCCAGCAGCTCGCCAGGGGCAGATACGCAGTATTTT. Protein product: CASSSPGADTQYF.